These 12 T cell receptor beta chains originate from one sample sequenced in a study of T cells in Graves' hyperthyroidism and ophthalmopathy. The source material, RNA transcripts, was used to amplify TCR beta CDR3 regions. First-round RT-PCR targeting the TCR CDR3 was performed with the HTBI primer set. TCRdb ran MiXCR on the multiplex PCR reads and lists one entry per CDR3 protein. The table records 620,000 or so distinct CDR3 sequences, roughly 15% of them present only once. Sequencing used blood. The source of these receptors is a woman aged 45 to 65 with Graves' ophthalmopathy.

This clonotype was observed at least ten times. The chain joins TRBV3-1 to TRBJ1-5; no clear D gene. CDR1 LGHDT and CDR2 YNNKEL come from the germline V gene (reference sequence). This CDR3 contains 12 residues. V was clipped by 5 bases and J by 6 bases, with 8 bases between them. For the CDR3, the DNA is TGTGCCAGCAGCTTCGACGGTCAGCCCCAGCATTTT. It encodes CASSFDGQPQHF. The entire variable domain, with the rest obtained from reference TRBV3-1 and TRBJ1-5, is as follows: DTAVSQTPKYLVTQMGNDKSIKCEQNLGHDTMYWYKQDSKKFLKIMFSYNNKELIINETVPNRFSPKSPDKAHLNLHINSLELGDSAVYFCASSFDGQPQHFGDGTRLSIL.

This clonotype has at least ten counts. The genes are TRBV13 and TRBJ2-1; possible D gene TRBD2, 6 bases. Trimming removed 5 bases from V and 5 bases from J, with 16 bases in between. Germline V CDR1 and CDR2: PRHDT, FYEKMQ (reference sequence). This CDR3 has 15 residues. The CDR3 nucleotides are TGTGCCAGCAGCGGATTTAGCGGATTAGACAATGAGCAGTTCTTC. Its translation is CASSGFSGLDNEQFF.

For the CDR3, the DNA is TGTGCCAGCAGCTTAGTAGATCAGGGTTCCTACGAGCAGTACTTC. Translation gives CASSLVDQGSYEQYF. The chain uses TRBV11-1 and TRBJ2-7, with D maybe TRBD1 (5 bases). V gave up 1 base and J gave up 1 base, with 11 bases separating them. Germline CDR1 reads SGHAT; CDR2 reads FQDESV (reference sequence). The CDR3 covers 15 residues.

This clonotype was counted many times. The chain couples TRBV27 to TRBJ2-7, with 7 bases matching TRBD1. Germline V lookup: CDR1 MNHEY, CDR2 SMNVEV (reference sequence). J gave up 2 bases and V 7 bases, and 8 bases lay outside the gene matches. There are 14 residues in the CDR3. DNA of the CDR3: TGTGCCAGCAACACTTACAGGGGAACCTACGAGCAGTACTTC. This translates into CASNTYRGTYEQYF.

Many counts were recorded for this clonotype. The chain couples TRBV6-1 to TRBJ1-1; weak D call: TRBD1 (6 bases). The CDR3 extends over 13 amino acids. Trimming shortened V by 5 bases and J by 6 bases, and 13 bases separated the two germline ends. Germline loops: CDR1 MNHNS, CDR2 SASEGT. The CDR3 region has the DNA TGTGCCAGCAGTTTAAGACAGGTTTCTGAAGCTTTCTTT. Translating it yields CASSLRQVSEAFF.

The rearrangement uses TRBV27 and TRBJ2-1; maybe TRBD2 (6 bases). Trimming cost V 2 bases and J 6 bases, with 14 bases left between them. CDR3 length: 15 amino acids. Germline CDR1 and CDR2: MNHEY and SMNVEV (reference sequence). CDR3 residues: CASSLPRELSNEQFF. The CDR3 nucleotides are TGTGCCAGCAGTTTACCCCGGGAGCTTTCCAATGAGCAGTTCTTC.

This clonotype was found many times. In DNA form, the CDR3 reads TGTGCCAGCAGTTTCCTACTAGCGGGAGATGGAGATACGCAGTATTTT. Its protein is CASSFLLAGDGDTQYF. The chain carries TRBV6-2 or TRBV6-3 and TRBJ2-3; 11 positions agree with TRBD2. The germline gives CDR1 MNHEY, CDR2 SVGEGT. Germline trimming cut 4 bases from V and 5 bases from J; bases unmatched to any gene: 8. The CDR3 spans 16 residues.

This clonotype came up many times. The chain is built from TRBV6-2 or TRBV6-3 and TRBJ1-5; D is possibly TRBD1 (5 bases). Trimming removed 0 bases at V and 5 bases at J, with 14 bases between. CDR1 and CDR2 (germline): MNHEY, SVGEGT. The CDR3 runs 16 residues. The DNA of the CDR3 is TGTGCCAGCAGTTACTCGGGCAGGGTGGGGGATCAGCCCCAGCATTTT. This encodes CASSYSGRVGDQPQHF.

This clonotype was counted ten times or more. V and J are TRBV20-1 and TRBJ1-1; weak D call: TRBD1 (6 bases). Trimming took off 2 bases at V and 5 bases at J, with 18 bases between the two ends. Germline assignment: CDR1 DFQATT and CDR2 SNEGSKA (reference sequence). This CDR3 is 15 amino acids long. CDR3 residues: CSARPLGGRKTEAFF. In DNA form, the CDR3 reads TGCAGTGCTAGACCCCTAGGGGGAAGGAAAACTGAAGCTTTCTTT.

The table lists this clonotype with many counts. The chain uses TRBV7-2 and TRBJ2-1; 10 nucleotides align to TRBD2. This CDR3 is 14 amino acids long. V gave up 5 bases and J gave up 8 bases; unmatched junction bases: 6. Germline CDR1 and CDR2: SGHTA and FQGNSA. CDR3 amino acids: CASSASGSLDEQFF. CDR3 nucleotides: TGTGCCAGCAGCGCTAGCGGGAGTCTAGATGAGCAGTTCTTC.

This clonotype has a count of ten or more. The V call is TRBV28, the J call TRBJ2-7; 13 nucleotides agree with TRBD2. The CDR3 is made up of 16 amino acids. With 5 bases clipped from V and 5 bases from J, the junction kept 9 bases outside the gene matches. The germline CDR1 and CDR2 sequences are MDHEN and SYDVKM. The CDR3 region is CASSGVRLAGGNEQYF. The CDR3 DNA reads TGTGCCAGCAGTGGGGTTAGACTAGCGGGAGGCAACGAGCAGTACTTC.

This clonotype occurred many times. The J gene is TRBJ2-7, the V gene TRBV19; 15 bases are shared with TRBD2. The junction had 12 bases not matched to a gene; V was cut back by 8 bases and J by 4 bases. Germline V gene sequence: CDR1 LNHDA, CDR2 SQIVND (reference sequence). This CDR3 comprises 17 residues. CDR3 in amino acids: CASAGGKGLAGGYEQYF. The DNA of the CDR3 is TGTGCCAGTGCAGGTGGGAAGGGACTAGCGGGAGGTTACGAGCAGTACTTC.